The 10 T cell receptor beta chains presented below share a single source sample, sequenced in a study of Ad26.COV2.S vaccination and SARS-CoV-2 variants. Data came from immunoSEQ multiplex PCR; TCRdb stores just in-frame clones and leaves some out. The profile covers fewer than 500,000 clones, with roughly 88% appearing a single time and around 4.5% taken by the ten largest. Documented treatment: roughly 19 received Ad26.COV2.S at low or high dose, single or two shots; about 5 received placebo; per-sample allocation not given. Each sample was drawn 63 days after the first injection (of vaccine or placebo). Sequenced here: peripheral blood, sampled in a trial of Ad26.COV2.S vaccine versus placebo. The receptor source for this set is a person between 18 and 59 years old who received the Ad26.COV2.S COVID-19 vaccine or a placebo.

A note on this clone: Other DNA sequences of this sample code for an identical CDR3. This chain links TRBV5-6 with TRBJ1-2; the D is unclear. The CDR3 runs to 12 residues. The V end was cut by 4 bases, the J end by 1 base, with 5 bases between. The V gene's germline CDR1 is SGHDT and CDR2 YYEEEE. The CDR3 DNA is TGTGCCAGCAGCAGGGATAACTATGGCTACACCTTC. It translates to CASSRDNYGYTF.

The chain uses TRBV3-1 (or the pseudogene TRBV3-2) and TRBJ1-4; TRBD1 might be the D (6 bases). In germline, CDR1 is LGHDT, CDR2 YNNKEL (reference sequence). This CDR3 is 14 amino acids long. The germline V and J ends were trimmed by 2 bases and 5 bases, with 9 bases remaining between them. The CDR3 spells CASSQSDRNEKLFF. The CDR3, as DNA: TGTGCCAGCAGCCAATCGGACAGAAATGAAAAACTGTTTTTT.

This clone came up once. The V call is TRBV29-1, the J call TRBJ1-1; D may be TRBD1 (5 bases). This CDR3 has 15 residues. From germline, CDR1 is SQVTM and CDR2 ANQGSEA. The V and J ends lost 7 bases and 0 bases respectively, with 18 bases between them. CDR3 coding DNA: TGCAGCGCACCCTTGGTGGGGGGACTGAACACTGAAGCTTTCTTT. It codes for CSAPLVGGLNTEAFF.

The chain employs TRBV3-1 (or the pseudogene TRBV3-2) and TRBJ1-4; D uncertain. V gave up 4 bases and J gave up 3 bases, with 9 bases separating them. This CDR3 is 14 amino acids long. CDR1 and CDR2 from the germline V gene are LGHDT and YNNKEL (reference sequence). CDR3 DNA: TGTGCCAGCAGCCCCCCCCACTCTAATGAAAAACTGTTTTTT. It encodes CASSPPHSNEKLFF.

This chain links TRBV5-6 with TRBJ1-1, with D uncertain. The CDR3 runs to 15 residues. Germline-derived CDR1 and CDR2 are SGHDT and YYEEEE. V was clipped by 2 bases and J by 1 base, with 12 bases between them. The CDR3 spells CASSFASVRNTEAFF. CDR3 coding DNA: TGTGCCAGCAGCTTCGCCAGCGTAAGGAACACTGAAGCTTTCTTT.

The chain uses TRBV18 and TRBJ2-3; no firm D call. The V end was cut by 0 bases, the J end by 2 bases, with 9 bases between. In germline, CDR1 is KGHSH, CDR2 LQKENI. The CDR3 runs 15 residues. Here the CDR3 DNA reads TGTGCCAGCTCACCACCGCAGCAGATCACAGATACGCAGTATTTT. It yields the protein CASSPPQQITDTQYF.

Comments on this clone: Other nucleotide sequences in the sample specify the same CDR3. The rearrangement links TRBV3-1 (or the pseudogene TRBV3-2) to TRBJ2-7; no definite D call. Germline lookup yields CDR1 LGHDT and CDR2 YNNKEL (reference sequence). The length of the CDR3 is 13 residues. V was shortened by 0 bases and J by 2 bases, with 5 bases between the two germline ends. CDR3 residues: CASSQDRTYEQYF. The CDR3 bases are TGTGCCAGCAGCCAAGACCGGACCTACGAGCAGTACTTC.

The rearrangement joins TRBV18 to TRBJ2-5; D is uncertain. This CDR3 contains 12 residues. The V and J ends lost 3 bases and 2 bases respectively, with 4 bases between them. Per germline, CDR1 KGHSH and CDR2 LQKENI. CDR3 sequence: CASSPEQETQYF. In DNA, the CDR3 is TGTGCCAGCTCACCGGAACAAGAGACCCAGTACTTC. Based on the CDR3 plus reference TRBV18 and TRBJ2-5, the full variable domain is NAGVMQNPRHLVRRRGQEARLRCSPMKGHSHVYWYRQLPEEGLKFMVYLQKENIIDESGMPKERFSAEFPKEGPSILRIQQVVRGDSAAYFCASSPEQETQYFGPGTRLLVL.

The CDR3 DNA reads as TGTGCCAGCAGCTTATGGACTAGCGGGAGAGACAATGAGCAGTTCTTC. It is translated as CASSLWTSGRDNEQFF. This chain joins TRBV7-2 and TRBJ2-1; 13 bases are a match to TRBD2. V trimming: 2 bases; J trimming: 5 bases; junction bases outside the gene matches: 3. CDR3 length: 16 residues. Germline CDR1 and CDR2: SGHTA and FQGNSA.

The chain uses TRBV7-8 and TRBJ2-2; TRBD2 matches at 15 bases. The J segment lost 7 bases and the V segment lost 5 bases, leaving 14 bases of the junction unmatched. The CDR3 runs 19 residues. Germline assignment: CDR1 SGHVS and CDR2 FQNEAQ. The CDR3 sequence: CASSPPAGTSGRMGGELFF. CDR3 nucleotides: TGTGCCAGCAGCCCCCCAGCAGGGACTAGCGGGAGGATGGGCGGGGAGCTGTTTTTT.